This entry lists 11 T cell receptor beta chains sequenced from one sample in a study of T cell clonality in common variable immunodeficiency (dated by TCRdb to the mid-2010s). Library prep was done by the immunoSEQ multiplex PCR assay. TCRdb holds this immuneACCESS table with in-frame rearrangements only. Some clones are missing; in checked studies, unresolved V genes explain under half, and the rest has no known cause. The table records 52,000 or so clones for this sample, and not one of them appears only once. The ten largest clones represent about 0.85% of the sample. The sample comprised peripheral blood mononuclear cells. The receptor source for this set is a person between 18 and 70 years old in good health.

This clone was seen repeatedly, ten times or more. The CDR3 is cut off 3 residues early in the read; its end comes from the germline J gene. The chain has TRBV10-3 and TRBJ2-3; 12 nucleotides agree with TRBD1. Germline values: CDR1 ENHRY, CDR2 SYGVKD. The trim removed 8 bases at V and 3 bases at J, leaving 6 bases unmatched. This CDR3 is 15 amino acids long. The DNA read from the CDR3 is TGTGCCATCGGGGGGGACAGGGGGCAAACAGATACG. Amino acids: CAIGGDRGQTDT. The full CDR3 sequence reads CAIGGDRGQTDTQYF.

This clone came up many times. The read stops 3 residues short of the end of the CDR3; the missing end is completed from the germline J gene. The V gene is TRBV29-1, the J gene TRBJ2-7; 12 positions match TRBD2. V shed 5 bases, J shed 2 bases, and the junction held 13 bases outside the gene matches. The CDR3 is made up of 17 amino acids. Germline loops: CDR1 SQVTM, CDR2 ANQGSEA. The CDR3 DNA, read in part, is TGCAGCGTTAGTTCCAGGGGTGGACTAGCGGGAACCTACGAG. This gives the protein CSVSSRGGLAGTYE. The CDR3 in its entirety is CSVSSRGGLAGTYEQYF.

The table lists this clone with many counts. The read ends 3 residues shy of where the CDR3 ends; the end is completed using the germline J gene. The chain couples TRBV5-1 to TRBJ2-7; TRBD2 agrees at 9 bases. Germline CDR1 is SGHRS and CDR2 is YFSETQ. Trimming removed 1 base from V and 5 bases from J; junction bases left unmatched: 7. This CDR3 is built from 15 residues. The sequenced part of the CDR3 DNA is TGCGCCAGCAGCTTGCCCGGGACTAGCATAGACGAG. Residues: CASSLPGTSIDE. The full-length CDR3 reads as CASSLPGTSIDEQYF.

Concerning this clone: Read data end 3 residues before the CDR3 end; the end is taken from the germline J gene. The genes are TRBV19 and TRBJ1-2; TRBD1 aligns across 7 bases. The V gene's germline CDR1 is LNHDA and CDR2 SQIVND (reference sequence). The CDR3 has 14 amino acids. The CDR3 sequence is CASSDRQGLDIYTF. The sequenced CDR3 bases are TGTGCCAGTAGCGACAGACAGGGTTTGGACATC.

This clone appeared many times. The missing CDR3 end, 3 residues past where the read stops, is filled in from the germline J gene. The chain employs TRBV20-1 and TRBJ2-7; TRBD2 matches at 13 bases. Trimming cost V 6 bases and J 0 bases; bases outside gene matches: 8. CDR1 DFQATT and CDR2 SNEGSKA come from the germline V gene (reference sequence). CDR3 length equals 16 residues. CDR3 bases read: TGCAGTGCATCGGGACTAGCGGGAAAGAGCTCCTACGAG. It specifies CSASGLAGKSSYE. The CDR3 as a whole reads CSASGLAGKSSYEQYF.

In the case of this clone: The observed sequence ends 3 residues before the CDR3 terminus, with the missing tail filled in from the germline J gene. The V and J genes are TRBV18 and TRBJ2-4, with a possible D match to TRBD2 (6 bases). The CDR3 loop spans 15 amino acids. CDR1 and CDR2 (germline): KGHSH, LQKENI. CDR3 in amino acids: CASSRLGTAVEGQYF. CDR3 DNA (partial): TGTGCCAGCTCACGCCTAGGGACTGCGGTAGAGGGT.

This clone has at least ten counts. The sequenced part of the CDR3 DNA is TGTGCCAGCAGCCAGCCGACGGGACTAGCGTTATCCTACGAG. It translates to CASSQPTGLALSYE. The whole CDR3 region reads CASSQPTGLALSYEQYF. The V call is TRBV13, the J call TRBJ2-7; 10 bases fit TRBD2. Coverage ceases 3 residues before the CDR3 finishes, and the germline J gene fills in the end. This CDR3 contains 17 residues. The ends lost 5 bases at V and 1 base at J; junction bases unmatched: 11. The germline CDR1 and CDR2 sequences are PRHDT and FYEKMQ (reference sequence).

This clone was counted a few times. The read terminates 3 residues ahead of where the CDR3 ends, so the germline J gene completes it. The chain links TRBV30 to TRBJ2-3; 10 bases align to TRBD2. This CDR3 has 15 residues. CDR1 and CDR2 from the germline V gene are GTSNPN and SVGIG (reference sequence). The CDR3 DNA, read in part, is TGTGCCTGGAGCGCGGGACTAGCGCTTGGAGAGACG. Protein sequence: CAWSAGLALGET. The entire CDR3 protein reads CAWSAGLALGETQYF.

This clone was detected ten times or more. Read sequence stops 3 residues before the CDR3 end, and the germline J gene provides the missing end. The chain recombines TRBV6-1 with TRBJ1-2; D may be TRBD1 (6 bases). Germline-derived CDR1 and CDR2 are MNHNS and SASEGT. The CDR3 sequence is 12 residues long. Trimming cost V 3 bases and J 6 bases, with 8 bases left between them. The covered CDR3 bases are TGTGCCAGCAGTGATTACAGGGATGGC. Protein: CASSDYRDG. The whole CDR3 is CASSDYRDGYTF.

This clone was found many times. The DNA ends 3 residues before the CDR3 does, and the rest of the CDR3 is filled in from the germline J gene. The J gene is TRBJ2-3, the V gene TRBV4-1; 10 bases match TRBD2. The J segment lost 2 bases and the V segment lost 5 bases, leaving 4 bases of the junction unmatched. Germline loops: CDR1 MGHRA, CDR2 YSYEKL. The CDR3 has 15 residues. CDR3 sequence: CASSWGLAPTDTQYF. Partial CDR3 DNA: TGCGCCAGCAGCTGGGGACTAGCGCCCACAGATACG.

CDR3 sequence: CASSPRGESNEKLFF. The DNA read from the CDR3 is TGTGCCAGTAGTCCTCGAGGGGAGTCTAATGAAAAG. The chain recombines TRBV19 with TRBJ2-2; perhaps D is TRBD1 or TRBD2 (5 bases each). The CDR3 extends 3 residues past the end of the read, so its final part is completed from the germline J gene. The germline V gene has CDR1 LNHDA and CDR2 SQIVND (reference sequence). CDR3 size: 15 residues.